These 30 T cell receptor beta chains were all obtained from the same sample, sequenced in a study of T cell changes during pregnancy in multiple sclerosis. Generated by immunoSEQ multiplex PCR, the TCRdb table keeps only in-frame clones and is missing some. The repertoire holds around 69,000 clones, with around 92% as singletons. The sequenced sample was peripheral blood, obtained in the first trimester of pregnancy. All receptors come from a female donor with multiple sclerosis, enrolled in a pregnancy study.

The V gene is TRBV7-3, the J gene TRBJ2-3; tentative D call: TRBD2 (6 bases). Germline CDR1 is SGHTA and CDR2 is FQGTGA. This CDR3 comprises 14 residues. Trimming pared 5 bases from V and 8 bases from J, leaving 17 bases between. CDR3: CASSLGGDGGTQYF. DNA for the CDR3: TGTGCCAGCAGCCTCGGGGGAGATGGCGGTACGCAGTATTTT.

The genes are TRBV6-6 and TRBJ2-7, with TRBD1 identical over 7 bases. This CDR3 spans 16 amino acids. V shed 7 bases, J shed 0 bases, and the junction held 12 bases outside the gene matches. The V gene's germline CDR1 is MNHNY and CDR2 SVGAGI (reference sequence). In DNA form, the CDR3 reads TGTGCCAGCACCAGACAGGGTGGGGCTAGCTCCTACGAGCAGTACTTC. Its translation: CASTRQGGASSYEQYF.

This chain uses TRBV28 with TRBJ2-7; 8 bases align to TRBD1. CDR1 and CDR2 (germline): MDHEN, SYDVKM. There are 15 residues in the CDR3. Trimming removed 4 bases from V and 3 bases from J; junction bases left unmatched: 8. The CDR3 nucleotides are TGTGCCAGCAGTTCCGACAGGGGTAGTAACTACGAGCAGTACTTC. Protein sequence: CASSSDRGSNYEQYF.

For the CDR3, the DNA is TGTGCCAGCAGCTTAGAAACAGGAAACACCATATATTTT. Translated, it gives CASSLETGNTIYF. The rearrangement uses TRBV7-9 and TRBJ1-3, with no clear D. Per germline, CDR1 SEHNR and CDR2 FQNEAQ (reference sequence). Deletions cut 1 base from V and 4 bases from J, with 5 bases between. The CDR3 spans 13 residues.

The chain joins TRBV2 to TRBJ2-5; 11 bases fit TRBD2. The CDR3 contains 15 residues. V lost 6 bases and J lost 3; bases outside the gene matches: 6. Germline-derived CDR1 and CDR2 are SNHLY and FYNNEI. CDR3 nucleotide sequence: TGTGCCAGCAGCAATAGCGGGAGGGGCGAAGAGACCCAGTACTTC. Translating gives CASSNSGRGEETQYF.

Written as DNA, the CDR3 is TGTGCCAGCAGTGGAAGCGGGAGGGGCCCATACGAGCAGTACTTC. As protein: CASSGSGRGPYEQYF. This chain uses TRBV25-1 with TRBJ2-7; 10 bases are shared with TRBD2. This CDR3 has 15 residues. Germline loops: CDR1 MGHDK, CDR2 SYGVNS. Germline trimming cut 4 bases from V and 4 bases from J; bases unmatched to any gene: 7.

The V gene is TRBV21-1, the J gene TRBJ1-1. TRBV21-1 is classified as a pseudogene. This CDR3 spans 16 amino acids. CDR3 protein: CASRIPHREGDTEAFF. The CDR3 DNA sequence: TGTGCCAGCAGGATCCCCCACAGGGAGGGGGACACTGAAGCTTTCTTT.

V usage is TRBV7-2 and J usage is TRBJ2-1; TRBD2 matches 9 bases. The V and J ends lost 1 base and 5 bases, in that order; junction bases with no gene match: 6. The CDR3 is 16 residues long. CDR1 and CDR2 from the germline V gene are SGHTA and FQGNSA. Written as DNA, the CDR3 is TGTGCCAGCAGCTTAGGTCTGGCGGGAGGGCACAATGAGCAGTTCTTC. This encodes CASSLGLAGGHNEQFF.

This clone appeared once. J is TRBJ1-6 and V is TRBV6-5; TRBD1 agrees at 8 bases. The CDR3 totals 15 residues. V shed 8 bases, J shed 7 bases, and the junction held 10 bases outside the gene matches. The V gene's germline CDR1 is MNHEY and CDR2 SVGAGI. This chain's CDR3 is CASLPQTGVNSPLHF. CDR3 in DNA: TGTGCCAGCCTCCCACAGACAGGGGTAAATTCACCCCTCCACTTT.

The chain couples TRBV6-6 to TRBJ1-2; 9 positions agree with TRBD1. With V trimmed by 4 bases and J by 7 bases, 4 bases remained unmatched. The CDR3 is 13 residues long. The germline CDR1 and CDR2 sequences are MNHNY and SVGAGI (reference sequence). CDR3 sequence reads: CASSSDRGGGYTF. CDR3 in DNA: TGTGCCAGCAGTTCGGACAGGGGAGGTGGCTACACCTTC.

The V call is TRBV15, the J call TRBJ1-5, with a possible D match to TRBD1 (5 bases). The CDR3 has 15 amino acids. V gave up 0 bases and J gave up 6 bases, with 12 bases separating them. Germline CDR1 reads LNHNV; CDR2 reads YYDKDF (reference sequence). The DNA of the CDR3 is TGTGCCACCAGCAGAGACAGGCTTAGGGGTCAGCCCCAGCATTTT. Translating it yields CATSRDRLRGQPQHF.

The chain recombines TRBV28 with TRBJ2-5; D gene ambiguous. The CDR3 length is 13 residues. Germline CDR1 reads MDHEN; CDR2 reads SYDVKM. The germline V and J ends were trimmed by 3 bases and 0 bases, with 5 bases remaining between them. The DNA for the CDR3 is TGTGCCAGCAGTTTCGCGTACCAAGAGACCCAGTACTTC. Translation: CASSFAYQETQYF.

This rearrangement joins TRBV18 to TRBJ1-3; 7 bases are shared with TRBD1. Germline CDR1 KGHSH, CDR2 LQKENI. Trimming cost V 2 bases and J 0 bases; bases outside gene matches: 4. This CDR3 has 16 amino acids. The CDR3 loop is CASSPWDSDSGNTIYF. CDR3 DNA sequence: TGTGCCAGCTCACCATGGGACAGTGACTCTGGAAACACCATATATTTT.

The rearrangement links TRBV30 to TRBJ2-6; 8 positions agree with TRBD1. The CDR3 totals 15 residues. Germline-derived CDR1 and CDR2 are GTSNPN and SVGIG (reference sequence). The V and J ends lost 3 bases and 1 base, in that order; junction bases with no gene match: 2. The CDR3: CAWRNRGSGANVLTF. The DNA for the CDR3 is TGTGCCTGGAGGAACAGGGGGTCTGGGGCCAACGTCCTGACTTTC.

The rearrangement links TRBV19 to TRBJ1-5; D is perhaps TRBD1 (6 bases). Trimming removed 7 bases at V and 0 bases at J, with 13 bases between. The CDR3 is 15 residues long. Per germline, CDR1 LNHDA and CDR2 SQIVND (reference sequence). The CDR3 coding sequence is TGTGCCAGTACGAGCAGGGGCTCTAGCAATCAGCCCCAGCATTTT. Protein sequence: CASTSRGSSNQPQHF.

The chain is built from TRBV4-1 and TRBJ1-3, with 8 bases matching TRBD1. The V and J ends lost 1 base and 4 bases, in that order; junction bases with no gene match: 12. Germline loops: CDR1 MGHRA, CDR2 YSYEKL. The length of the CDR3 is 18 residues. The CDR3 DNA sequence: TGCGCCAGCAGCCAAGGGATCGGGACAGGCCGAAGAGGAAACACCATATATTTT. Translating gives CASSQGIGTGRRGNTIYF.

The gene calls are TRBV5-4 and TRBJ1-1; the match to TRBD1 covers 7 bases. Germline V CDR1 and CDR2: SGHNT, YYREEE (reference sequence). V trimming: 6 bases; J trimming: 0 bases; junction bases outside the gene matches: 5. The CDR3 sequence is 14 residues long. The CDR3 coding sequence is TGTGCCAGCACCCGGGACAGACTGAACACTGAAGCTTTCTTT. Residues: CASTRDRLNTEAFF.

The V call is TRBV5-5, the J call TRBJ2-7; D unclear. Germline V lookup: CDR1 SGHKS, CDR2 YYEKEE (reference sequence). The CDR3 runs 13 residues. V lost 3 bases, J lost 4 bases, and 11 bases lay in between. The DNA for the CDR3 is TGTGCCAGCAGCTCATTCCCCCAGTACGAGCAGTACTTC. It translates to CASSSFPQYEQYF.

The DNA of the CDR3 is TGTGCCAGCAGGAGGGCCGGGGAGCTGTTTTTT. Translating it yields CASRRAGELFF. The chain employs TRBV28 and TRBJ2-2; a weak D match, TRBD2 (5 bases). CDR1 and CDR2 from the germline V gene are MDHEN and SYDVKM. Trimming took off 6 bases at V and 6 bases at J, with 5 bases between the two ends. The CDR3 spans 11 residues.

This clone has a single count. V is TRBV19 and J is TRBJ1-4; tentatively, D is TRBD1 (5 bases). Per germline, CDR1 LNHDA and CDR2 SQIVND (reference sequence). V lost 3 bases to trimming and J lost 8 bases, with 25 bases between them. The CDR3 is 18 residues long. CDR3 bases: TGTGCCAGTAGTATTCTAATTGGGAGGAGGGACGCGAGGGAAAAACTGTTTTTT. Amino acids: CASSILIGRRDAREKLFF.

This rearrangement joins TRBV4-3 to TRBJ2-1; tentative D call: TRBD1 (6 bases). The CDR3 runs to 15 residues. Germline assignment: CDR1 LGHNA and CDR2 YSLEER. The V gene lost 0 bases and the J gene lost 8 bases, with 14 bases spanning the gap. The CDR3: CASSQDRGTSDEQFF. CDR3 DNA sequence: TGCGCCAGCAGCCAAGACAGGGGAACTTCGGATGAGCAGTTCTTC.

The genes are TRBV18 and TRBJ2-2, with D perhaps matching TRBD2 (6 bases). Germline CDR1 is KGHSH and CDR2 is LQKENI. CDR3 length equals 16 residues. Trimming took 3 bases from V and 1 from J, leaving 12 bases between them. CDR3 coding DNA: TGTGCCAGCTCACCCGCTGGGGGGAAGAACACCGGGGAGCTGTTTTTT. It codes for CASSPAGGKNTGELFF.

This chain joins TRBV15 and TRBJ2-1; no firm D call. Germline-derived CDR1 and CDR2 are LNHNV and YYDKDF (reference sequence). The CDR3 is 13 amino acids. Between the trimmed V and J ends, which lost 6 bases and 2 bases, there was a span of 8 bases. Written as DNA, the CDR3 is TGTGCCACCAGTATTACACCCTACAATGAGCAGTTCTTC. This gives the protein CATSITPYNEQFF. Using reference TRBV15 and TRBJ2-1 for the parts outside the CDR3, the full variable domain is DAMVIQNPRYQVTQFGKPVTLSCSQTLNHNVMYWYQQKSSQAPKLLFHYYDKDFNNEADTPDNFQSRRPNTSFCFLDIRSPGLGDTAMYLCATSITPYNEQFFGPGTRLTVL.

The V gene is TRBV5-1, the J gene TRBJ2-3; 11 positions agree with TRBD2. The CDR3 covers 18 residues. CDR1 is SGHRS and CDR2 is YFSETQ in the germline V gene. The trim removed 6 bases at V and 4 bases at J, leaving 16 bases unmatched. As DNA, the CDR3 is TGCGCCAGCACCCCGTTTAGCGGGAGGGCCTCGAGAGCAGATACGCAGTATTTT. It is translated as CASTPFSGRASRADTQYF. Variable domain in full (rest from reference TRBV5-1 and TRBJ2-3): KAGVTQTPRYLIKTRGQQVTLSCSPISGHRSVSWYQQTPGQGLQFLFEYFSETQRNKGNFPGRFSGRQFSNSRSEMNVSTLELGDSALYLCASTPFSGRASRADTQYFGPGTRLTVL.

V usage is TRBV5-4 and J usage is TRBJ2-7; 12 bases match TRBD2. Germline V CDR1 and CDR2: SGHNT, YYREEE (reference sequence). V dropped 4 bases and J dropped 5; count of bases not matched to a gene: 10. The CDR3 extends over 16 amino acids. As DNA, the CDR3 is TGTGCCAGCAGCCGAAAGACTAGCGGGAGATCCCACGAGCAGTACTTC. Protein: CASSRKTSGRSHEQYF.

The chain uses TRBV27 and TRBJ1-2; D call uncertain. Per the germline V gene, CDR1 is MNHEY and CDR2 is SMNVEV (reference sequence). Between the trimmed V and J ends, which lost 4 bases and 8 bases, there was a span of 17 bases. The CDR3 totals 14 residues. The CDR3 sequence is CASSSLLWSGGYTF. The CDR3 nucleotides read TGTGCCAGCAGTTCCCTCCTCTGGTCTGGCGGCTACACCTTC.

The V call is TRBV10-3, the J call TRBJ2-7; the D gene is possibly TRBD2 (5 bases). Trimming left V 1 base short and J 7 bases short, with 17 bases between. The CDR3 loop spans 15 amino acids. Germline CDR1 and CDR2: ENHRY and SYGVKD. The CDR3 coding sequence is TGTGCCATCAGTGAGTGGATGTTGGTATGGGAGGAGCAGTACTTC. Translation gives CAISEWMLVWEEQYF.

The V and J genes are TRBV6-5 and TRBJ2-7, with no clear D. CDR1 and CDR2 from the germline V gene are MNHEY and SVGAGI. V was cut by 3 bases and J by 0 bases, with 9 bases left in between. The CDR3 extends over 14 amino acids. Written as DNA, the CDR3 is TGTGCCAGCAGTTATAGTGACTTCTCCTACGAGCAGTACTTC. It specifies CASSYSDFSYEQYF.

The genes are TRBV5-6 and TRBJ1-1; D not certain. Trimming left V 2 bases short and J 4 bases short, with 15 bases between. Germline V gene sequence: CDR1 SGHDT, CDR2 YYEEEE. The CDR3 contains 15 residues. The chain's CDR3 is CASSLLNRPGTEAFF. Written as DNA, the CDR3 is TGTGCCAGCAGCTTACTTAACCGGCCGGGCACTGAAGCTTTCTTT.

The genes are TRBV9 and TRBJ2-1, with a tentative D call TRBD1 (5 bases). Deletions cut 4 bases from V and 9 bases from J, with 20 bases between. CDR1 is SGDLS, CDR2 YYNGEE, per germline. This CDR3 comprises 15 residues. The CDR3, as DNA: TGTGCCAGCAGCCCGAGCTCGCAGGGTTCCAGTGAGCAGTTCTTC. This encodes CASSPSSQGSSEQFF.